This T cell receptor beta chain was identified during a study of T cell responses to AZD1222 COVID-19 vaccine. The CDR3 sequence is 12 residues long. V was cut by 6 bases and J by 1 base, with 6 bases left in between. Germline-derived CDR1 and CDR2 are WSHSY and SAAADI. The sample holds one count of this clone. Its cognate antigen is unknown. Study results and limitations: The study sampled repertoires only after the peak T cell response.

Sequencing was performed with immunoSEQ multiplex PCR; in TCRdb, only in-frame clones are kept and a portion is missing. The sample yields around 28,000 clones, around nine tenths seen once. This TCR was recovered from an adult in good health. The chain is built from TRBV10-2 and TRBJ1-1; D not certain. This specimen was peripheral blood, taken on day 0 of AZD1222 vaccination. CDR3 nucleotide sequence: TGCGCCAGCAGGGCCGCGAACACTGAAGCTTTCTTT. It codes for CASRAANTEAFF.